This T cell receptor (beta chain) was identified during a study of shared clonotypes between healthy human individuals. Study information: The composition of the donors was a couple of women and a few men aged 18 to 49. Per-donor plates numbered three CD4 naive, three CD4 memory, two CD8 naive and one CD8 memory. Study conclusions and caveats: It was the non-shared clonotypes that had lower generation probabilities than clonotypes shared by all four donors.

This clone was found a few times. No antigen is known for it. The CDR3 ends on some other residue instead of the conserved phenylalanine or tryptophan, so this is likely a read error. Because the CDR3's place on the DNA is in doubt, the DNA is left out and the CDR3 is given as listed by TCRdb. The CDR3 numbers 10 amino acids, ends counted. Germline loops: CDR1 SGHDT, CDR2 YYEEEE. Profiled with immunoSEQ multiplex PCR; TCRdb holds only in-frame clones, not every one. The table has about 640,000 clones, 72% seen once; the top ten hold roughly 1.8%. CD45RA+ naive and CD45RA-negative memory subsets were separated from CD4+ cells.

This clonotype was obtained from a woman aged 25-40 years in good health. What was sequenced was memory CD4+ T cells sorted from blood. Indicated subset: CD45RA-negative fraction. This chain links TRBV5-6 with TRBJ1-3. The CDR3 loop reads CASSLGDPHP.